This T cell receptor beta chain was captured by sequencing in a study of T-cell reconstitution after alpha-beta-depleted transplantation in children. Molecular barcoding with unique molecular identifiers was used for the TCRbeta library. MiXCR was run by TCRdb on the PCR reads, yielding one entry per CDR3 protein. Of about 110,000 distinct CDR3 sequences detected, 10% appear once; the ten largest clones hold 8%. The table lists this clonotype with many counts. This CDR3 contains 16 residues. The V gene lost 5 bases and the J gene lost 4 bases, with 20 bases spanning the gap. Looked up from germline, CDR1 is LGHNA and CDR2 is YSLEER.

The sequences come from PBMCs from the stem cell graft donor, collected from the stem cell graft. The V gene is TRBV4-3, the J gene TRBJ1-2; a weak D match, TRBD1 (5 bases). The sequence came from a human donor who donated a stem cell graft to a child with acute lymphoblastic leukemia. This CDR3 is CASSATAGDGGYGYTF. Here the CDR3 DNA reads TGCGCCAGCAGCGCTACGGCTGGTGATGGGGGCTATGGCTACACCTTC.